The rows below give T cell receptor beta chains drawn from one sample of a study of blood T cell repertoires in COVID-19. TCRdb's table, derived via immunoSEQ multiplex PCR, lists solely in-frame clones and lacks some. The profile shows 150,000 to 200,000 clones, 87% of them singletons. The sample consisted of peripheral blood. Receptor source: a woman aged 70-85 years with COVID-19, enrolled during active disease. Both conserved end residues are part of each CDR3. A D gene is named only where the DNA matches it firmly. The size entry is marked missing in some rows and otherwise reads once, few, many or a size class.

clone_size,v_call,j_call,d_call,cdr3_nt,cdr3_aa
.,TRBV27,TRBJ2-1,.,TGTGCCAGCAGTCTCACCGGTGAGCAGTTCTTC,CASSLTGEQFF
few,TRBV5-1,TRBJ1-1,.,TGCGCCAGCAGCTCGGGGAACCGGGACAATGATTTCTTT,CASSSGNRDNDFF
.,TRBV9,TRBJ2-5,.,TGTGCCAGCAGCGCTACAGATTTAGAGACCCAGTACTTC,CASSATDLETQYF
few,TRBV18,TRBJ1-2,TRBD1,TGTGCCAGCTCACCTGGAGGGGGCGCTTCTGGCTACACCTTC,CASSPGGGASGYTF
.,TRBV19,TRBJ2-5,.,TGTGCCAGTAGTAGCGGGTTTTCGGAGACCCAGTACTTC,CASSSGFSETQYF
.,TRBV5-4,TRBJ1-1,TRBD1,TGTGCCAGCAGCATCGACAGGGCTAGGACTGAAGCTTTCTTT,CASSIDRARTEAFF
.,TRBV30,TRBJ1-1,.,TGTGCCTGGTCCTTTCGCGGGGGGAATACTGAAGCTTTCTTT,CAWSFRGGNTEAFF
.,TRBV7-2,TRBJ1-4,.,TGTGCCAGCAGCTTAGGTGTTGGTGGGACAATTGCAACTAATGAAAAACTGTTTTTT,CASSLGVGGTIATNEKLFF
.,TRBV10-3,TRBJ2-7,TRBD1,TGTGCCATCAGCTCCGGACAGGGCTACGAGCAGTACTTC,CAISSGQGYEQYF
.,TRBV15,TRBJ1-6,.,TGTGCCACCAGCAGATGGGAGACGGCAGGGGTGACACCCCTCCACTTT,CATSRWETAGVTPLHF
.,TRBV20-1,TRBJ2-2,TRBD1,TGCAGTGCTAGTGGGACAGGGGGCGTTGGCACCGGGGAGCTGTTTTTT,CSASGTGGVGTGELFF
once,TRBV11-3,TRBJ2-1,TRBD2,TGTGCCAGCAATCCTAGCGGGACTCAGTCTCGGGAGCAGTTCTTC,CASNPSGTQSREQFF
.,TRBV4-1,TRBJ1-3,.,TGCGCCAGCAGCATCCAACAGGGTAACACCATATATTTT,CASSIQQGNTIYF
.,TRBV4-1,TRBJ2-7,TRBD2,TGCGCCAGCAGCCCTCAGGGCACCAATCGGGACTACTTTTCCTACGAGCAGTACTTC,CASSPQGTNRDYFSYEQYF
.,TRBV19,TRBJ1-6,.,TGTGCCAGTAGTTCTTACAGGGAGAATTCACCCCTCCACTTT,CASSSYRENSPLHF
.,TRBV20-1,TRBJ1-2,.,TGCAGCCTAGGGGATGGCTACACCTTC,CSLGDGYTF
.,TRBV2,TRBJ2-7,.,TGTGCCAGCAGCTGGGCCTCCTACGAGCAGTACTTC,CASSWASYEQYF
.,TRBV4-2,TRBJ2-3,TRBD1,TGTGCCAGCAGCCAATTGGGACAGGGCGGGATAACAGATACGCAGTATTTT,CASSQLGQGGITDTQYF
.,TRBV4-1,TRBJ2-3,TRBD2,TGCGCCAGCAGCCAAGCGGCCGGGACTAGTAGCACAGATACGCAGTATTTT,CASSQAAGTSSTDTQYF
.,TRBV4-2,TRBJ1-5,.,TGTGCCAGCAGCCAAGGAGACGTGAGGGGGACGGGACAGCCCCAGCATTTT,CASSQGDVRGTGQPQHF
.,TRBV5-4,TRBJ2-2,TRBD2,TGTGCCAGCAGCATAGGGAACCCGGGAGGGGCCGGGGAGCTGTTTTTT,CASSIGNPGGAGELFF
.,TRBV6-5,TRBJ1-2,.,TGTGCCAGCAGTTACTCGAAAGGGGAGGATGGCTACACCTTC,CASSYSKGEDGYTF
.,TRBV5-1,TRBJ2-7,.,TGCGCCAGCAGCTTGGCTTGGCAGTCCCAGTTGGTAGAGCAGTACTTC,CASSLAWQSQLVEQYF
.,TRBV27,TRBJ1-5,.,TGTGCCAGCAGTCCTATTATTCGATCGCCCCAGCATTTT,CASSPIIRSPQHF
.,TRBV28,TRBJ1-2,.,TGTGCCAGCAGTTTATTGGGGGGATCGGGCTACACCTTC,CASSLLGGSGYTF
.,TRBV18,TRBJ2-7,.,TGTGCCAGCTCGCTGGAGGGAAGCGAGCAGTACTTC,CASSLEGSEQYF
once,TRBV6-2/TRBV6-3,TRBJ2-7,.,TGTGCCAGCAGTACGAGGAGCCAAAGCTCCTACGAGCAGTACTTC,CASSTRSQSSYEQYF
.,TRBV19,TRBJ2-3,TRBD1,TGTGCCAGTAGTATCTCTGGGACAGGGGGCACAGATACGCAGTATTTT,CASSISGTGGTDTQYF
.,TRBV19,TRBJ1-1,.,TGTGCCAGTAGGAAAACGGTTGATTACACTGAAGCTTTCTTT,CASRKTVDYTEAFF
.,TRBV15,TRBJ1-2,TRBD1,TGTGCCACCAGCAGGGGGACAGCGTACTATGGCTACACCTTC,CATSRGTAYYGYTF
.,TRBV19,TRBJ1-4,TRBD1,TGTGCCAGTAGTACCGGGACAGGTGGAAAACTGTTTTTT,CASSTGTGGKLFF
.,TRBV9,TRBJ1-6,.,TGTGCCAGCAGCGTCCTCGGGGGACCAAATTCACCCCTCCACTTT,CASSVLGGPNSPLHF
.,TRBV18,TRBJ2-1,TRBD2,TGTGCCAGCTCCCATGGGACTAGCGGGAGGGCCAACTACAATGAGCAGTTCTTC,CASSHGTSGRANYNEQFF
.,TRBV19,TRBJ1-2,TRBD1,TGTGCCAGTAGTATCCGGGACAGGACTGGCTACACCTTC,CASSIRDRTGYTF
.,TRBV28,TRBJ1-5,.,TGTGCCAGCCACCGGGAAATAAATCAGCCCCAGCATTTT,CASHREINQPQHF
.,TRBV19,TRBJ2-1,.,TGTGCCAGTAGTATAGACTGGAGGGAGCAGTTCTTC,CASSIDWREQFF
.,TRBV29-1,TRBJ1-1,TRBD1,TGCAGCGCCGGAACAGGGGCTAACACTGAAGCTTTCTTT,CSAGTGANTEAFF
.,TRBV19,TRBJ2-5,.,TGTGCCAGTACCCGTGGACTAGGGGGACAAGAGACCCAGTACTTC,CASTRGLGGQETQYF
few,TRBV30,TRBJ2-2,TRBD2,TGTGCCTGGAGCGCGGGACTACCCACCGGGGAGCTGTTTTTT,CAWSAGLPTGELFF
once,TRBV2,TRBJ2-1,TRBD2,TGTGCCAGCAGCCCCATGAGCGGGAGCGGCTATGAGCAGTTCTTC,CASSPMSGSGYEQFF
few,TRBV30,TRBJ1-6,TRBD1,TGTGCCTGGAGCCGGGGCAGGGGGCAAGGTAATTCACCCCTCCACTTT,CAWSRGRGQGNSPLHF
.,TRBV6-5,TRBJ2-7,TRBD1,TGTGCCAGCCGAAGGACAGGGCTCGAGCAGTACTTC,CASRRTGLEQYF
.,TRBV29-1,TRBJ2-1,TRBD2,TGCAGAGCGACCGGGACTAGCGGGAGCAATGAGCAGTTCTTC,CRATGTSGSNEQFF
.,TRBV9,TRBJ2-3,TRBD2,TGTGCCAGCAGCGTAAGCAGCGGGAGATCGACAGATACGCAGTATTTT,CASSVSSGRSTDTQYF
.,TRBV20-1,TRBJ2-7,.,TGCAGTGCTAGTGGGCCGAACTACGAGCAGTACTTC,CSASGPNYEQYF
.,TRBV5-1,TRBJ1-4,.,TGCGCCAGCAGCTTGGGTGGCAGGGTAATCGGAAAACTGTTTTTT,CASSLGGRVIGKLFF
.,TRBV11-3,TRBJ2-7,.,TGTGCCAGCAGCTTAGAGGAGGGGAACTACGAGCAGTACTTC,CASSLEEGNYEQYF
once,TRBV7-9,TRBJ2-7,.,TGTGCCAGCAGTCCAGGACAGTACGAGCAGTACTTC,CASSPGQYEQYF
.,TRBV6-6,TRBJ1-6,.,TGTGCCAGCAGTACTTCCAACCCCCGTAATTCACCCCTCCACTTT,CASSTSNPRNSPLHF
.,TRBV6-4,TRBJ1-5,.,TGTGCCAGCAGTGATCGACAAATCCTTCAGCCCCAGCATTTT,CASSDRQILQPQHF
.,TRBV7-2,TRBJ2-7,TRBD2,TGTGCCAGCAGGTTAGCGGGAGAAGTCTCCTACGAGCAGTACTTC,CASRLAGEVSYEQYF
.,TRBV3-1/TRBV3-2,TRBJ2-3,.,TGTGCCAGCAGCACATACAGCACAGATACGCAGTATTTT,CASSTYSTDTQYF
.,TRBV19,TRBJ1-2,.,TGTGCCAGTAGTTCCGGACAAGAAGGGGACTATGGCTACACCTTC,CASSSGQEGDYGYTF
.,TRBV29-1,TRBJ2-7,TRBD2,TGCAGCGTTGAATTGGTAGCGGGAAGGTACGAGCAGTACTTC,CSVELVAGRYEQYF
.,TRBV7-3,TRBJ1-2,.,TGTGCCAGCAGCTCGACAGGTCTTCCTGATGGCTACACCTTC,CASSSTGLPDGYTF